The clone carrying this T cell receptor beta chain was observed a single time. Its antigen remains unknown. PCR involved 60 Vbeta and 13 Jbeta primers. Profiling relied on immunoSEQ multiplex PCR, and the TCRdb table lists in-frame clones only, not all of them. The sample lists 98,000 or so clones, roughly 80% seen once, with approximately 1.5% in the top ten. This CDR3 has 15 amino acids. Germline V gene sequence: CDR1 SGHNT, CDR2 YYREEE (reference sequence). V was trimmed by 4 bases and J by 3 bases, leaving 15 bases between them. The data derive from a study of cytomegalovirus exposure and HLA in healthy donors. Findings of the study overall: An analysis that came later showed most CMV-associated TCR beta chains appearing HLA-restricted. Across donors, presence/absence analyses took sequencing depth to be roughly uniform.

Input material: PBMCs. The chain has TRBV5-4 and TRBJ2-3; D remains ambiguous. The clonotype originates from a woman aged 35 to 49 in good health and CMV-seronegative. Written as DNA, the CDR3 is TGTGCCAGCAGCGTCGGTTCGGAGCTTACAGATACGCAGTATTTT. Protein: CASSVGSELTDTQYF.